This T cell receptor beta chain was profiled in a study of shared clonotypes between healthy human individuals. How the authors handled the data: Junction-only sequences produced by ImmunoSEQ had no quality scores, so filtering differed. The assay was immunoSEQ multiplex PCR, and TCRdb's table has in-frame clones only and misses some. Clone size and the V and J calls come from that table; the DNA yielded D and trimming. Of some 2,500,000 clones listed, less than 95% are singletons. Findings and limits, study-wide: Sharing across four donors was highest in naive CD4 (roughly 5%) and lowest in memory CD8 (0.4%).

This clone occurred a few times. What it binds is unknown. Deletions cut 1 base from V and 1 base from J, with 13 bases between. The CDR3 runs to 15 residues. Germline lookup yields CDR1 GTSNPN and CDR2 SVGIG (reference sequence). The J gene is TRBJ1-1, the V gene TRBV30; D is possibly TRBD1 (6 bases). The sequencing sample was made of naive CD4+ T cells from PBMCs. The subset is: CD45RA+ positively selected. The TCR originated in a man aged 18 to 35 in good health. Some clones in this sample may be carry-over from other donors' samples. The CDR3 DNA sequence: TGTGCCTGGAGTGCCCTGGGACACCGGAACACTGAAGCTTTCTTT. Its translation: CAWSALGHRNTEAFF.